These T cell receptor beta chains were read from a single sample in a study of OX40 agonist ivuxolimab in advanced cancers. Repertoires were generated with immunoSEQ multiplex PCR, while TCRdb's copy carries only in-frame clones and drops some. The sample consists of tens of thousands of clones, approximately 91% of them appearing once. This specimen consisted of CD4+ or CD8+ T cells sorted from blood, obtained in a trial of the OX40 agonist ivuxolimab. The source of these receptors is an adult with an advanced solid tumor such as melanoma, head and neck, liver or kidney cancer. Each CDR3 is given with its conserved first and last residue. The order of the fields is J gene, V gene, CDR3 length, clone size, D gene, CDR3 DNA, CDR3 protein. D genes are given only for firm matches. A row's size may be missing; if present it is once, few, many or a size class.

>TRBJ1-2|TRBV21-1|15|once|NA
TGTGCCAGCAGCAATAGTTCGGGCAGCTACTATGGCTACACCTTC
CASSNSSGSYYGYTF
>TRBJ1-2|TRBV4-1|14|NA|NA
TGCGCCAGCAGCCAAGTGGTGGCCAGCTATGGCTACACCTTC
CASSQVVASYGYTF
>TRBJ1-2|TRBV10-2|13|NA|NA
TGCGCCAGCAGTGAGACAGACTGGTATGGCTACACCTTC
CASSETDWYGYTF
>TRBJ2-1|TRBV6-5|12|NA|NA
TGTGCCAGCAGCTCTATGCGGAATGAGCAGTTCTTC
CASSSMRNEQFF
>TRBJ2-7|TRBV10-1|14|NA|NA
TGCGCCAGCCGGGAAGGTATTGAACGCTACGAGCAGTACTTC
CASREGIERYEQYF
>TRBJ2-3|TRBV7-2|14|NA|NA
TGTGCCAGCAGCTTAGTTTCTAGCGACGATACGCAGTATTTT
CASSLVSSDDTQYF
>TRBJ2-7|TRBV7-2|12|NA|NA
TGTGCCAGCAGCGGCCGGGGTGGGGAGCAGTACTTC
CASSGRGGEQYF
>TRBJ2-7|TRBV27|15|NA|TRBD2
TGTGCCAGCAGTACGACTAGCGGGGCATCCTACGAGCAGTACTTC
CASSTTSGASYEQYF
>TRBJ2-5|TRBV25-1|14|NA|NA
TGTGCCAGCAGTGTGGCGCTAGCCCAAGAGACCCAGTACTTC
CASSVALAQETQYF
>TRBJ2-1|TRBV27|16|NA|TRBD2
TGTGCCAGTAGATACCTAGCGGGAGGAATCAATGATGAGCAGTTCTTC
CASRYLAGGINDEQFF